This paragraph covers one TCR beta chain sequence. The data were produced by immunoSEQ multiplex PCR, yet TCRdb's version contains in-frame clones alone and is incomplete. The sample lists 75,000 to 80,000 clones, 75% to 90% seen once, with over 9% in the top ten. This entry belongs to a study of control samples from healthy donors and cancer patients. The CDR3 has 20 amino acids. With V trimmed by 3 bases and J by 0 bases, 8 bases remained unmatched. Germline V gives CDR1 MGHRA, CDR2 YSYEKL. What was sequenced was PBMCs. The V gene is TRBV4-1, the J gene TRBJ2-6; 13 bases line up with TRBD2. The TCR comes from a woman aged 50 to 60 with colorectal cancer. CDR3 protein: CASSQRLAGGLSSGANVLTF. CDR3 DNA sequence: TGCGCCAGCAGCCAGCGACTAGCGGGGGGACTAAGCTCTGGGGCCAACGTCCTGACTTTC.